This passage covers 8 T cell receptor beta chains from one sample sequenced in a study of OX40 agonist ivuxolimab in advanced cancers. Assay used: immunoSEQ multiplex PCR; TCRdb lists only in-frame clones, some missing. Of 65,000 to 85,000 clones listed, about nine tenths are singletons. This sample comprised CD4+ or CD8+ T cells sorted from blood, obtained in a trial of the OX40 agonist ivuxolimab. The source is an adult with an advanced solid tumor such as melanoma, head and neck, liver or kidney cancer.

The sample holds one count of this clone. The chain couples TRBV7-8 to TRBJ2-5; a possible D gene is TRBD2 (7 bases). Trimming took off 2 bases at V and 5 bases at J, with 12 bases between the two ends. CDR1 is SGHVS and CDR2 is FQNEAQ in the germline V gene. This CDR3 comprises 14 residues. The CDR3 loop reads CASSLPGGWETQYF. CDR3 bases: TGTGCCAGCAGCTTACCGGGGGGCTGGGAGACCCAGTACTTC.

The CDR3 protein is CASSLEDSYSNQPQHF. For the CDR3, the DNA is TGTGCCAGCAGCCTTGAGGACTCCTATAGCAATCAGCCCCAGCATTTT. The chain couples TRBV4-2 to TRBJ1-5, with D uncertain. The CDR3 has 16 amino acids. Trimming removed 4 bases at V and 0 bases at J, with 13 bases between. Germline lookup yields CDR1 LGHNA and CDR2 YNFKEQ.

This sequence joins TRBV28 and TRBJ2-5; 10 nucleotides line up with TRBD1. Germline V gene lookup returns CDR1 MDHEN and CDR2 SYDVKM. V lost 3 bases and J lost 4; bases outside the gene matches: 5. The CDR3 runs to 15 residues. The DNA for the CDR3 is TGTGCCAGCAGTTTCGACAGGGGGCGCGTAGAGACCCAGTACTTC. Its translation: CASSFDRGRVETQYF.

This clone was detected once. J is TRBJ2-3 and V is TRBV27; 10 nucleotides align to TRBD2. The CDR3 loop spans 16 amino acids. The J segment lost 1 base and the V segment lost 0 bases, leaving 1 base of the junction unmatched. Germline V gives CDR1 MNHEY, CDR2 SMNVEV (reference sequence). The CDR3 nucleotides read TGTGCCAGCAGTTTATCCCTAGCGGGGGGCACAGATACGCAGTATTTT. Encoded protein: CASSLSLAGGTDTQYF.

The chain combines TRBV4-1 with TRBJ2-7; 7 bases map to TRBD2. The V segment lost 0 bases and the J segment 5 bases; nucleotides outside the gene matches: 10. Germline V gives CDR1 MGHRA, CDR2 YSYEKL. The CDR3 totals 16 residues. The chain's CDR3 is CASSQEMNGRTHEQYF. Written as DNA, the CDR3 is TGCGCCAGCAGCCAAGAAATGAACGGGAGGACCCACGAGCAGTACTTC.

This chain uses TRBV4-2 with TRBJ1-4; D remains unclear. Per the germline V gene, CDR1 is LGHNA and CDR2 is YNFKEQ. The CDR3 contains 15 residues. Trimming cost V 1 base and J 3 bases, with 9 bases left between them. CDR3 loop: CASSQGGSANEKLFF. DNA for the CDR3: TGTGCCAGCAGCCAAGGTGGCTCTGCTAATGAAAAACTGTTTTTT.

This chain connects TRBV4-2 to TRBJ1-2, with D possibly being TRBD1 (6 bases). CDR1 is LGHNA and CDR2 is YNFKEQ in the germline V gene. The ends were cut back, 3 bases at V and 1 base at J, with 12 bases in the middle. CDR3 length: 15 amino acids. The CDR3 spells CASSHPDRINYGYTF. The DNA for the CDR3 is TGTGCCAGCAGCCACCCTGACAGGATTAACTATGGCTACACCTTC.

V gene TRBV10-3 combines with J gene TRBJ2-7; TRBD1 is a possible D gene (7 bases). This CDR3 has 16 residues. The germline CDR1 and CDR2 sequences are ENHRY and SYGVKD. The ends were cut back, 4 bases at V and 5 bases at J, with 21 bases in the middle. The CDR3: CAISGLEGAPMDEQYF. The DNA of the CDR3 is TGTGCCATCAGTGGTTTGGAGGGGGCCCCTATGGACGAGCAGTACTTC.